These T cell receptor beta chains were read from a single sample in a study of blood T cells in healthy people across ages. MiXCR, run by TCRdb on the 5' RACE reads, gives a single entry per CDR3 protein. Among 630,000 or so distinct CDR3 sequences listed, approximately 29% were seen once. Specimen: blood. These receptors originate from a woman aged 80 or older in good health. The CDR3 runs from the conserved cysteine through the conserved F or W. The D gene is left open where the match is weak. Only some rows state a clone size, as once, few, many or a class for expanded clones.

TRBD2	TRBV29-1	NA	12	TRBJ2-5	TGCAGCGCATGGACTAGTGAGAAGACCCAGTACTTC	CSAWTSEKTQYF
TRBD2	TRBV4-2	NA	16	TRBJ2-1	TGTGCCAGCAGCCAAGATCTCGCGGGGGGGCAGGGGACCCAGTTCTTC	CASSQDLAGGQGTQFF
NA	TRBV29-1	many	13	TRBJ1-5	TGCAGCGTGCTGGGGCAGCCTAATCAGCCCCAGCATTTT	CSVLGQPNQPQHF
NA	TRBV12-3/TRBV12-4	many	14	TRBJ1-6	TGTGCCAGCACCATCGGCGACCCAGGATCACCCCTCCACTTT	CASTIGDPGSPLHF
TRBD1	TRBV18	NA	14	TRBJ1-2	TGTGCCAGCTCACCTACAGGGGGCTGGTACGGCTACACCTTC	CASSPTGGWYGYTF
TRBD2	TRBV20-1	many	14	TRBJ2-1	TGCAGTGCGGTGGTAATAGCCGGGGGGAATGAGCAGTTCTTC	CSAVVIAGGNEQFF
NA	TRBV4-3	many	15	TRBJ1-4	TGCGCCAGCAGCCTTGGGACAACAACTAATGAAAAACTGTTTTTT	CASSLGTTTNEKLFF
NA	TRBV27	many	15	TRBJ1-2	TGTGCCAGCAGTCCCTACTACGGTGTTAACTATGGCTACACCTTC	CASSPYYGVNYGYTF
NA	TRBV7-2	NA	14	TRBJ2-7	TGTGCCAGCAGCCCTCTCTGGTCCTCCTACGAGCAGTACTTC	CASSPLWSSYEQYF
NA	TRBV20-1	many	13	TRBJ2-1	TGCAGTGCCCAGCGAGGGGTAGGTGATGAGCAGTTCTTC	CSAQRGVGDEQFF
NA	TRBV3-1	many	14	TRBJ2-1	TGTGCCAGCAGCCATAACAGACTCTACAATGAGCAGTTCTTC	CASSHNRLYNEQFF
NA	TRBV27	NA	15	TRBJ1-4	TGTGCCAGCAGTTTTCAGGGTCTCACTAATGAAAAACTGTTTTTT	CASSFQGLTNEKLFF
NA	TRBV15	NA	15	TRBJ2-7	TGTGCCCCCAGCAGAGATCGGGGTCTCCTTGGCGAGCAGTACTTC	CAPSRDRGLLGEQYF
NA	TRBV5-1	many	15	TRBJ2-3	TGCGCCAGTTCCATGGACGGGGGGCCAACAGATACGCAGTATTTT	CASSMDGGPTDTQYF
TRBD2	TRBV5-1	many	18	TRBJ2-1	TGCGCCAGCAGGATTGGACTAGCGGGGGCCTCCCCCTACAATGAGCAGTTCTTC	CASRIGLAGASPYNEQFF